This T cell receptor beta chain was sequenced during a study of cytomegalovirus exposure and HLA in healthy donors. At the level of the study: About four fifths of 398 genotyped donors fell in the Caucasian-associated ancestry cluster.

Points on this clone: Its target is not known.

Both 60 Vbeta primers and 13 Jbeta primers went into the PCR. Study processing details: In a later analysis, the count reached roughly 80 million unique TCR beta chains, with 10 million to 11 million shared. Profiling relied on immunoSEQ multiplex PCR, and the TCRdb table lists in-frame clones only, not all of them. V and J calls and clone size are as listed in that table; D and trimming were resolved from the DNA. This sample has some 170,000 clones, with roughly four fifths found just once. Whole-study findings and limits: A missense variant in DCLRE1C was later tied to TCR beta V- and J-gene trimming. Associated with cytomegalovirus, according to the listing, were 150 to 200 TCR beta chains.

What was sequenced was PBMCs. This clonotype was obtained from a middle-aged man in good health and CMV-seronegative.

The CDR3 region is CASSAAGINQPQHF. The CDR3 DNA is TGTGCCAGCAGTGCCGCAGGGATCAATCAGCCCCAGCATTTT. V gene TRBV28 combines with J gene TRBJ1-5; tentatively, D is TRBD1 (5 bases). This CDR3 is 14 amino acids long. Trimming took off 5 bases at V and 3 bases at J, with 11 bases between the two ends. Germline CDR1 is MDHEN and CDR2 is SYDVKM.